What follows are 32 T cell receptor beta chains derived from one specimen sequenced in a study of blood T cell dynamics during melanoma immunotherapy. Time point given: week 3, after first cycle of checkpoint inhibitor. The repertoire was sequenced with immunoSEQ multiplex PCR; TCRdb's copy has only in-frame clones and lacks some. The table lists under 20,000 clones, about 90% of them singletons. Material: blood, obtained from a patient treated with checkpoint blockade. These receptors were obtained from a human donor with melanoma.

This clone was observed a single time. V and J are TRBV28 and TRBJ2-7, with TRBD1 identical over 11 bases. CDR1 is MDHEN and CDR2 is SYDVKM in the germline V gene. The length of the CDR3 is 13 residues. With V trimmed by 10 bases and J by 7 bases, 9 bases remained unmatched. Here the CDR3 DNA reads TGTGCCACCCAAGGACAGGGGGCAAGGGAGCAGTACTTC. It specifies CATQGQGAREQYF.

This chain links TRBV9 with TRBJ2-5; TRBD2 is a possible D gene (6 bases). Trimming took off 6 bases at V and 4 bases at J, with 16 bases between the two ends. The germline V gene encodes CDR1 SGDLS and CDR2 YYNGEE. The CDR3 has 14 amino acids. CDR3 in amino acids: CASTGGAGRETQYF. CDR3 in DNA: TGTGCCAGCACCGGGGGTGCGGGACGAGAGACCCAGTACTTC.

This rearrangement joins TRBV10-3 to TRBJ1-5; D call uncertain. Trimming cost V 1 base and J 5 bases, with 6 bases left between them. The length of the CDR3 is 13 residues. Germline V CDR1 and CDR2: ENHRY, SYGVKD. In nucleotides, the CDR3 is TGTGCCATCAGTGAGTTTCCCGATCAGCCCCAGCATTTT. Translating gives CAISEFPDQPQHF.

The chain links TRBV28 to TRBJ1-5; TRBD1 matches at 7 bases. The ends lost 7 bases at V and 1 base at J; junction bases unmatched: 7. CDR1 and CDR2 (germline): MDHEN, SYDVKM. CDR3 length equals 15 residues. The CDR3: CASTQGGSSNQPQHF. CDR3 nucleotide sequence: TGTGCCAGCACTCAGGGGGGGTCCAGCAATCAGCCCCAGCATTTT.

V gene TRBV30 combines with J gene TRBJ2-3, with TRBD2 matching over 10 bases. Germline-derived CDR1 and CDR2 are GTSNPN and SVGIG (reference sequence). Trimming at V came to 0 bases and at J to 2 bases, leaving 5 bases not matched to a gene. The CDR3 totals 16 residues. CDR3 residues: CAWSVGLAGDTDTQYF. The CDR3 DNA sequence: TGTGCCTGGAGTGTAGGCCTAGCGGGAGACACAGATACGCAGTATTTT.

This clone showed up just once. This chain links TRBV5-6 with TRBJ1-1; 10 bases are shared with TRBD1. Trimming at V came to 4 bases and at J to 4 bases, leaving 4 bases not matched to a gene. The V gene's germline CDR1 is SGHDT and CDR2 YYEEEE. This CDR3 comprises 14 residues. CDR3 region: CASSGDRGFTEAFF. CDR3 sequence (DNA): TGTGCCAGCAGCGGGGACAGGGGTTTCACTGAAGCTTTCTTT.

This clone was counted only a few times. The chain carries TRBV7-9 and TRBJ2-1, with TRBD2 matching over 12 bases. The CDR3 covers 16 residues. V was pared by 0 bases and J by 7 bases, with 4 bases of the junction left unmatched. Germline V gene sequence: CDR1 SEHNR, CDR2 FQNEAQ (reference sequence). The CDR3 loop reads CASSLAASGRGNEQFF. In DNA form, the CDR3 reads TGTGCCAGCAGCTTAGCTGCTAGCGGGAGGGGGAATGAGCAGTTCTTC.

This clone was observed once. The CDR3 spells CASSQYRDNQPQHF. The CDR3 nucleotides are TGTGCCAGCAGCCAATACAGGGACAATCAGCCCCAGCATTTT. This rearrangement joins TRBV28 to TRBJ1-5, with TRBD1 as a possible D gene (6 bases). CDR1 is MDHEN, CDR2 SYDVKM, per germline. Trimming removed 6 bases at V and 3 bases at J, with 12 bases between. This CDR3 contains 14 residues.

The rearrangement links TRBV5-4 to TRBJ2-3; 9 nucleotides agree with TRBD2. The germline V gene encodes CDR1 SGHNT and CDR2 YYREEE (reference sequence). The CDR3 is made up of 16 amino acids. The ends lost 4 bases at V and 4 bases at J; junction bases unmatched: 10. The CDR3 DNA sequence: TGTGCCAGCAGCCCGGGACGGGCGGGAGGGCCAGATACGCAGTATTTT. Translated, it gives CASSPGRAGGPDTQYF.

This clone was picked up a small number of times. V gene TRBV4-1 combines with J gene TRBJ2-7; D uncertain. This CDR3 contains 15 residues. V gave up 4 bases and J gave up 0 bases, with 13 bases separating them. Germline values: CDR1 MGHRA, CDR2 YSYEKL. CDR3: CASSPVLTVSYEQYF. The CDR3 DNA sequence: TGCGCCAGCAGCCCAGTTTTGACCGTCTCCTACGAGCAGTACTTC.

The chain recombines TRBV5-1 with TRBJ1-1; D not certain. Looked up from germline, CDR1 is SGHRS and CDR2 is YFSETQ. There are 14 residues in the CDR3. V gave up 0 bases and J gave up 3 bases, with 9 bases separating them. The DNA for the CDR3 is TGCGCCAGCAGCTTGGTTTCCGGGGACACTGAAGCTTTCTTT. It yields the protein CASSLVSGDTEAFF.

The chain has TRBV19 and TRBJ2-5; D gene ambiguous. Looked up from germline, CDR1 is LNHDA and CDR2 is SQIVND (reference sequence). The CDR3 consists of 13 residues. V gave up 6 bases and J gave up 2 bases, with 10 bases separating them. The CDR3 loop reads CASSVVLQETQYF. DNA for the CDR3: TGTGCCAGTAGCGTTGTCCTACAAGAGACCCAGTACTTC.

This chain connects TRBV30 to TRBJ1-2; 8 bases agree with TRBD1. The CDR3 is made up of 13 amino acids. With V trimmed by 1 base and J by 6 bases, 4 bases remained unmatched. Germline V gives CDR1 GTSNPN, CDR2 SVGIG (reference sequence). CDR3 DNA sequence: TGTGCCTGGAGTGCGGACAGGGACGATGGCTACACCTTC. It translates to CAWSADRDDGYTF.

This chain connects TRBV10-3 to TRBJ2-7, with no clear D. Trimming took 3 bases from V and 5 from J, leaving 11 bases between them. The V gene's germline CDR1 is ENHRY and CDR2 SYGVKD. CDR3 length equals 13 residues. Written as DNA, the CDR3 is TGTGCCATCAGTGATACCGCGAGGAACGAGCAGTACTTC. Residues: CAISDTARNEQYF.

V gene TRBV30 combines with J gene TRBJ2-7, with no clear D. The CDR3 is made up of 11 amino acids. Trimming left V 1 base short and J 1 base short, with 2 bases between. The germline V gene encodes CDR1 GTSNPN and CDR2 SVGIG (reference sequence). CDR3 sequence (DNA): TGTGCCTGGAGTGCTTCCTACGAGCAGTACTTC. It is translated as CAWSASYEQYF.

DNA of the CDR3: TGTGCCAGCAGCCCCGGGACAGGCCTAGCGGACCCCTACGAGCAGTACTTC. Its protein product is CASSPGTGLADPYEQYF. V gene TRBV7-2 combines with J gene TRBJ2-7, with D tentatively TRBD1 (8 bases). Germline V gives CDR1 SGHTA, CDR2 FQGNSA. The CDR3 contains 17 residues. Deletions cut 5 bases from V and 2 bases from J, with 22 bases between.

The chain carries TRBV28 and TRBJ2-3; TRBD2 matches 8 bases. The V and J ends lost 4 bases and 7 bases, in that order; junction bases with no gene match: 10. The CDR3 sequence is 15 residues long. CDR1 and CDR2 (germline): MDHEN, SYDVKM. This CDR3 is CASSSSDKRGNTQYF. CDR3 sequence (DNA): TGTGCCAGCAGTTCGAGTGACAAGCGGGGGAATACGCAGTATTTT. Full variable domain (rest looked up from reference TRBV28 and TRBJ2-3): DVKVTQSSRYLVKRTGEKVFLECVQDMDHENMFWYRQDPGLGLRLIYFSYDVKMKEKGDIPEGYSVSREKKERFSLILESASTNQTSMYLCASSSSDKRGNTQYFGPGTRLTVL.

In its sample, this clone is medium-sized. V is TRBV18 and J is TRBJ2-1; 9 bases fit TRBD2. The CDR3 is 15 amino acids. CDR1 is KGHSH and CDR2 is LQKENI in the germline V gene. With V trimmed by 3 bases and J by 9 bases, 9 bases remained unmatched. The CDR3 DNA follows: TGTGCCAGCTCACCGACCGATGGACTAGCGAGTGAGCAGTTCTTC. This codes for CASSPTDGLASEQFF. The entire variable domain, with the rest obtained from reference TRBV18 and TRBJ2-1, is as follows: NAGVMQNPRHLVRRRGQEARLRCSPMKGHSHVYWYRQLPEEGLKFMVYLQKENIIDESGMPKERFSAEFPKEGPSILRIQQVVRGDSAAYFCASSPTDGLASEQFFGPGTRLTVL.

V usage is TRBV19 and J usage is TRBJ2-5, with 8 nucleotides matching TRBD1. The DNA end is a closer match to TRBJ2-7, so the J assignment may be wrong. Per germline, CDR1 LNHDA and CDR2 SQIVND (reference sequence). The CDR3 length is 15 residues. As DNA, the CDR3 is TGTGCCAGTAGTAGCGACACAGGGGGCTCCTACGAGCAGTACTTC. It yields the protein CASSSDTGGSYEQYF.

The V gene is TRBV27, the J gene TRBJ2-7, with 8 bases lining up with TRBD1. This CDR3 has 16 residues. Trimming took 5 bases from V and 3 from J; bases not matched to a gene: 12. CDR1 and CDR2 (germline): MNHEY, SMNVEV (reference sequence). The CDR3 DNA is TGTGCCAGCAGTGGGATTTCGGACAGGGACCGCTACGAGCAGTACTTC. Its protein product is CASSGISDRDRYEQYF.

The rearrangement joins TRBV7-6 to TRBJ2-2, with D possibly being TRBD2 (6 bases). The germline V gene encodes CDR1 SGHVS and CDR2 FNYEAQ. Trimming removed 1 base from V and 7 bases from J, with 10 bases in between. This CDR3 comprises 14 residues. The CDR3 bases are TGTGCCAGCAGCTTAGATCCCGGGGGCGGGGAGCTGTTTTTT. This codes for CASSLDPGGGELFF.

The V and J genes are TRBV5-6 and TRBJ2-5; D gene ambiguous. Germline V gene data show CDR1 as SGHDT and CDR2 as YYEEEE. Trimming shortened V by 0 bases and J by 5 bases, and 11 bases separated the two germline ends. The CDR3 consists of 14 residues. The CDR3 DNA reads TGTGCCAGCAGCTTGGTGAGGCTAGATGAGACCCAGTACTTC. This codes for CASSLVRLDETQYF.

The rearrangement links TRBV9 to TRBJ1-2; maybe TRBD1 (6 bases). V was cut by 0 bases and J by 5 bases, with 14 bases left in between. The CDR3 consists of 15 residues. CDR1 and CDR2 (germline): SGDLS, YYNGEE. CDR3 protein: CASSVATGLGYGYTF. The CDR3 DNA reads TGTGCCAGCAGCGTAGCCACAGGGTTGGGATATGGCTACACCTTC.

This chain uses TRBV2 with TRBJ2-5; 8 bases fit TRBD1. This CDR3 has 13 residues. Germline V lookup: CDR1 SNHLY, CDR2 FYNNEI. Trimming took 6 bases from V and 4 from J; bases not matched to a gene: 4. CDR3 loop: CASSITGGETQYF. CDR3 DNA: TGTGCCAGCAGCATCACAGGGGGAGAGACCCAGTACTTC.

This sequence joins TRBV18 and TRBJ1-2; 7 nucleotides agree with TRBD1. Germline CDR1 KGHSH, CDR2 LQKENI. The CDR3 is 13 residues long. The junction had 4 bases not matched to a gene; V was cut back by 1 base and J by 8 bases. CDR3: CASSPQGAEGYTF. DNA for the CDR3: TGTGCCAGCTCACCACAGGGGGCGGAGGGCTACACCTTC.

The chain has TRBV4-2 and TRBJ1-2, with no clear D. This CDR3 is built from 16 residues. V dropped 2 bases and J dropped 0 bases, with 13 bases sitting between them. Germline CDR1 reads LGHNA; CDR2 reads YNFKEQ. The CDR3: CASSQLTSPSNYGYTF. CDR3 DNA: TGTGCCAGCAGCCAACTTACCAGCCCTTCTAACTATGGCTACACCTTC.

The V and J genes are TRBV21-1 and TRBJ2-3; TRBD2, the D gene given by the table, was not confirmed from the DNA. TRBV21-1 corresponds to a pseudogene. This CDR3 is 14 amino acids long. The CDR3 protein is CASSKVSGWDTQYF. CDR3 DNA sequence: TGTGCCAGCAGCAAAGTATCGGGGTGGGATACGCAGTATTTT.

This chain uses TRBV5-1 with TRBJ2-7; D possibly matches TRBD1 or TRBD2 (5 bases each). Germline V CDR1 and CDR2: SGHRS, YFSETQ. The V and J ends lost 0 bases and 2 bases respectively, with 9 bases between them. The CDR3 totals 14 residues. CDR3 region: CASSLEGRPYEQYF. DNA of the CDR3: TGCGCCAGCAGCTTGGAGGGACGGCCCTACGAGCAGTACTTC.

This clone was found a few times. This sequence joins TRBV28 and TRBJ1-3; the match to TRBD1 covers 7 bases. Unmatched junction bases numbered 7, after V lost 6 bases and J lost 2 bases. The CDR3 runs to 15 residues. Germline values: CDR1 MDHEN, CDR2 SYDVKM. The CDR3 sequence is CASSPLTGTGNTIYF. CDR3 nucleotides: TGTGCCAGCAGCCCACTGACAGGGACTGGAAACACCATATATTTT.

The chain has TRBV7-2 and TRBJ2-3; D ambiguous. The germline V gene has CDR1 SGHTA and CDR2 FQGNSA. Between the trimmed V and J ends, which lost 3 bases and 2 bases, there was a span of 12 bases. The CDR3 is 15 amino acids. The CDR3 is CASSFIKKNTDTQYF. The CDR3 coding sequence is TGTGCCAGCAGCTTTATAAAGAAAAACACAGATACGCAGTATTTT.

The rearrangement joins TRBV27 to TRBJ1-5; D gene uncertain. The germline CDR1 and CDR2 sequences are MNHEY and SMNVEV (reference sequence). The CDR3 has 11 amino acids. V dropped 8 bases and J dropped 4 bases, with 6 bases sitting between them. The CDR3 here is CASGYNQPQHF. CDR3 coding DNA: TGTGCCAGCGGATATAATCAGCCCCAGCATTTT.

V gene TRBV4-1 combines with J gene TRBJ2-7; D not certain. V was shortened by 4 bases and J by 3 bases, with 16 bases between the two germline ends. Germline V gene lookup returns CDR1 MGHRA and CDR2 YSYEKL. CDR3 size: 15 residues. CDR3 protein: CASSRREGSNYEQYF. DNA of the CDR3: TGCGCCAGCAGCCGAAGGGAAGGCTCCAACTACGAGCAGTACTTC.